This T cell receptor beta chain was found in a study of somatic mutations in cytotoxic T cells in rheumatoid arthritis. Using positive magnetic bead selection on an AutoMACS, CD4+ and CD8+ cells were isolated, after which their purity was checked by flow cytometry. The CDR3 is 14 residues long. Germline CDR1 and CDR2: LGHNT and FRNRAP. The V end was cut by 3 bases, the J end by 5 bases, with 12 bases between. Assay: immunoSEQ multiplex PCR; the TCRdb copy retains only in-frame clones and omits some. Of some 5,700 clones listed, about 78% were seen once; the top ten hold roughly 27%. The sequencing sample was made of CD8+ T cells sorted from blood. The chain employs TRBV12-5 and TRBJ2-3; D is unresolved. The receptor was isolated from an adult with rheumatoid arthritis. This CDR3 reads CASGFAAGRDTQYF. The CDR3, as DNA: TGTGCTAGTGGTTTCGCCGCCGGTCGAGATACGCAGTATTTT. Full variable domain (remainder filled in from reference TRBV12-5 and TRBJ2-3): DARVTQTPRHKVTEMGQEVTMRCQPILGHNTVFWYRQTMMQGLELLAYFRNRAPLDDSGMPKDRFSAEMPDATLATLKIQPSEPRDSAVYFCASGFAAGRDTQYFGPGTRLTVL.